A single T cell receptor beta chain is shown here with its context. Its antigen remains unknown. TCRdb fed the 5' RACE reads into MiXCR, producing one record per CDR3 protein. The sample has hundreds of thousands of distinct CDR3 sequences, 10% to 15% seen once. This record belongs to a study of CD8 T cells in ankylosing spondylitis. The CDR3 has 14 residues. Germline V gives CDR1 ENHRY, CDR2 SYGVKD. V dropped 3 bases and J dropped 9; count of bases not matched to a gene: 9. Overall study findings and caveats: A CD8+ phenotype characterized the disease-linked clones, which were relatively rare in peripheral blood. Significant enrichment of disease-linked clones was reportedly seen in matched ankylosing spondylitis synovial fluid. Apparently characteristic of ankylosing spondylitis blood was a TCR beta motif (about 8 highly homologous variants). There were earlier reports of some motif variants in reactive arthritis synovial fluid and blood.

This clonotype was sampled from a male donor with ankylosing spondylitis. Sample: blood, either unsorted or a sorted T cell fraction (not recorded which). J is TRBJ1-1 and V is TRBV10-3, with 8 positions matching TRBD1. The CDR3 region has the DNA TGTGCCATCAGTGACAGGGGGCGCGAAACTAAAGCTTTCTTT. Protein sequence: CAISDRGRETKAFF.